This record looks at one T cell receptor (beta chain) sequence and its context. Its antigen is as yet unknown. The CDR3 extends over 11 amino acids. Germline lookup yields CDR1 SGHAT and CDR2 FQNNGV. V lost 5 bases, J lost 3 bases, and 5 bases lay in between. The data derive from a study of cytomegalovirus exposure and HLA in healthy donors. Study-wide points: 150 or so TCR beta chains were listed as cytomegalovirus-associated.

Primers included in the PCR were 60 Vbeta and 13 Jbeta primers. The data were produced by immunoSEQ multiplex PCR, yet TCRdb's version contains in-frame clones alone and is incomplete. This sample's table reports 220,000 or so clones. The donors gave bone marrow, and they were healthy. This rearrangement joins TRBV11-2 to TRBJ2-7, with D unclear. Specimen: PBMCs. The clonotype comes from a girl aged 2 to 10 in good health and CMV-seropositive. This CDR3 is CASSQYYEQYF. The CDR3 DNA is TGTGCCAGCAGCCAGTACTACGAGCAGTACTTC. The full variable domain, with the rest looked up from reference TRBV11-2 and TRBJ2-7, is EAGVAQSPRYKIIEKRQSVAFWCNPISGHATLYWYQQILGQGPKLLIQFQNNGVVDDSQLPKDRFSAERLKGVDSTLKIQPAKLEDSAVYLCASSQYYEQYFGPGTRLTVT.